The 9 T cell receptor beta chains in this list originate from one sample, sequenced in a study of human T cells and chemical hapten exposure. One entry per CDR3 protein, called by TCRdb with MiXCR from the RACE reads. This table has about 77,000 distinct CDR3 sequences, 13% to 15% appearing once. Time point meaning: pre-sensitization, week 0. Treatment in this sample: therapeutic diphenylcyclopropenone sensitization with weekly scalp DPC. The sequencing here drew on whole blood, taken in connection with sensitization to the hapten diphenylcyclopropenone (DPC). These receptor sequences come from a woman aged 45-65 years with alopecia areata. Some clones in this sample may be carry-over from other donors' samples.

The rearrangement joins TRBV5-6 to TRBJ2-5; TRBD2 matches at 12 bases. The length of the CDR3 is 17 residues. V lost 1 base to trimming and J lost 5 bases; unmatched junction nucleotides: 9. Germline CDR1 reads SGHDT; CDR2 reads YYEEEE. DNA of the CDR3: TGTGCCAGCAGCTTGTTTCGCCTAGCGGGAGGGATCGAGACCCAGTACTTC. Translation gives CASSLFRLAGGIETQYF.

This clonotype was counted between two and nine times. The CDR3 DNA is TGCAGTGCTAGAGATCGAGGGGTTCAGACTGAAGCTTTCTTT. Protein sequence: CSARDRGVQTEAFF. The V and J genes are TRBV20-1 and TRBJ1-1; D is perhaps TRBD1 (5 bases). Per the germline V gene, CDR1 is DFQATT and CDR2 is SNEGSKA (reference sequence). Trimming pared 0 bases from V and 5 bases from J, leaving 13 bases between. This CDR3 is built from 14 residues.

This clonotype was counted at least ten times. The chain joins TRBV6-2 or TRBV6-3 to TRBJ2-4, with 8 bases fitting TRBD2. J lost 6 bases, V lost 4 bases, and 17 bases had no gene match. Per the germline V gene, CDR1 is MNHEY and CDR2 is SVGEGT. The CDR3 runs 18 residues. The chain's CDR3 is CASSSNSKSGSRGNIQYF. Written as DNA, the CDR3 is TGTGCCAGCAGTTCCAACAGCAAAAGCGGGAGCAGGGGAAACATTCAGTACTTC.

Only a few counts were recorded for this clonotype. The chain links TRBV18 to TRBJ2-4, with 7 bases matching TRBD1. This CDR3 is 17 amino acids long. Germline V gene sequence: CDR1 KGHSH, CDR2 LQKENI. The V segment lost 3 bases and the J segment 0 bases; nucleotides outside the gene matches: 8. The CDR3 DNA reads as TGTGCCAGCTCACCCCGACAGGGTTCCTTAGCCAAAAACATTCAGTACTTC. Amino acid sequence: CASSPRQGSLAKNIQYF.

The chain carries TRBV11-2 and TRBJ2-1, with 7 bases matching TRBD1. Germline V gene lookup returns CDR1 SGHAT and CDR2 FQNNGV. CDR3 length: 14 residues. J gave up 3 bases and V 3 bases, and 2 bases lay outside the gene matches. The CDR3 nucleotides are TGTGCCAGCAGCTTGGGACAGAACTACAATGAGCAGTTCTTC. This gives the protein CASSLGQNYNEQFF.

This clonotype was detected only a few times. The genes are TRBV29-1 and TRBJ1-1; possible D gene TRBD1, 5 bases. CDR1 is SQVTM and CDR2 is ANQGSEA in the germline V gene. CDR3 size: 14 residues. V lost 4 bases, J lost 3 bases, and 15 bases lay in between. The CDR3 DNA sequence: TGCAGCGTTGGGGCGGTGTTAGGGGACACTGAAGCTTTCTTT. Protein: CSVGAVLGDTEAFF.

CDR3 region: CSVGLGLNYEQYF. CDR3 nucleotide sequence: TGCAGCGTTGGACTAGGCCTAAACTACGAGCAGTACTTC. V is TRBV29-1 and J is TRBJ2-7, with D possibly TRBD2 on 6 matching bases. Trimming removed 4 bases from V and 3 bases from J, with 13 bases in between. The germline CDR1 and CDR2 sequences are SQVTM and ANQGSEA. The CDR3 is 13 residues long.

A remark on this clonotype: Sequence at one end of the junction differs from germline and may be a read error. The chain carries TRBV7-2 and TRBJ2-1, with unresolved D. CDR3 length equals 14 residues. The germline V gene encodes CDR1 SGHTA and CDR2 FQGNSA. CDR3 coding DNA: TGTGTCAGCAGCTCACAAACCCCCTACAATGAGCAGTTCTTC. Translating it yields CVSSSQTPYNEQFF. Drawing the rest from reference TRBV7-2 and TRBJ2-1, the complete variable domain is GAGVSQSPSNKVTEKGKDVELRCDPISGHTALYWYRQSLGQGLEFLIYFQGNSAPDKSGLPSDRFSAERTGGSVSTLTIQRTQQEDSAVYLCVSSSQTPYNEQFFGPGTRLTVL.

This clonotype turned up a few times. The V and J genes are TRBV4-1 and TRBJ1-2, with TRBD1 identical over 7 bases. Germline CDR1 and CDR2: MGHRA and YSYEKL. The CDR3 has 14 amino acids. The trim removed 3 bases at V and 4 bases at J, leaving 5 bases unmatched. CDR3 coding DNA: TGCGCCAGCAGCCATGTCAGGGGGACCTATGGCTACACCTTC. Amino acid sequence: CASSHVRGTYGYTF.